Listed below are T cell receptor beta chains from one sample, sequenced in a study of shared clonotypes between healthy human individuals. Method: immunoSEQ multiplex PCR; TCRdb's copy keeps in-frame clones and lacks some. The sample has 1.5 million to 2.5 million clones; around 96% are singletons. The sequencing input was naive CD8+ T cells sorted from blood. Receptor source: a man younger than 35 in good health. Both conserved end residues are part of each CDR3. A D gene is named only where the DNA matches it firmly. Size is omitted from some rows. Given values are once, few, many or a class for expanded clones.

d_call	j_call	clone_size	v_call	cdr3_nt	cdr3_aa
NA	TRBJ2-7	once	TRBV28	TGTGCCAGCAGTGCATCTCACTCCTACGAGCAGTACTTC	CASSASHSYEQYF
NA	TRBJ1-5	NA	TRBV6-1	TGTGCCAGCAGTGATTCTCCCCAGCCCCAGCATTTT	CASSDSPQPQHF
NA	TRBJ2-1	NA	TRBV6-6	TGTGCCAGCAGTCCCAAACTCTACAATGAGCAGTTCTTC	CASSPKLYNEQFF
NA	TRBJ1-1	NA	TRBV6-6	TGTGCCAGCAGTTACGTGACTATGAACACTGAAGCTTTCTTT	CASSYVTMNTEAFF
TRBD1	TRBJ2-7	NA	TRBV2	TGTGCCAGCAGTGATTTACAGGGGATCTCCTACGAGCAGTACTTC	CASSDLQGISYEQYF
NA	TRBJ1-6	few	TRBV30	TGTGCCTGGAGTGTACAAGCGAATTCACCCCTCCACTTT	CAWSVQANSPLHF
NA	TRBJ2-7	NA	TRBV7-8	TGTGCCAGCAGCTTAGATGACGAGCAGTACTTC	CASSLDDEQYF
TRBD1	TRBJ1-2	NA	TRBV5-4	TGTGCCAGCAGCTTGGGCGGGACAGGGGGCGAGGGCTATGGCTACACCTTC	CASSLGGTGGEGYGYTF
NA	TRBJ2-3	NA	TRBV7-9	TGTGCCAGCACCCATCCGGCTAGTGCAGATACGCAGTATTTT	CASTHPASADTQYF
NA	TRBJ2-1	NA	TRBV7-9	TGTGCCAGCAGCACCGGGCCCTGGGATGAGCAGTTCTTC	CASSTGPWDEQFF
NA	TRBJ2-5	NA	TRBV6-5	TGTGCCAGCAGTTATAGTTCGGAGACCCAGTACTTC	CASSYSSETQYF
TRBD1	TRBJ1-2	few	TRBV4-1	TGCGCCAGCAGCCACCCCAGTCCAGGGGGCTATGGCTACACCTTC	CASSHPSPGGYGYTF
NA	TRBJ2-2	NA	TRBV9	TGTGCCAGCAGCGTAGTAGGGAAGGACACCGGGGAGCTGTTTTTT	CASSVVGKDTGELFF
TRBD1	TRBJ2-7	NA	TRBV5-6	TGTGCCAGCAGGCCCCCGGGACAGGGGGATTACGAGCAGTACTTC	CASRPPGQGDYEQYF
NA	TRBJ2-7	NA	TRBV4-1	TGCGCCAGCAGCTCTCACACGGAATACGAGCAGTACTTC	CASSSHTEYEQYF
TRBD1	TRBJ1-2	NA	TRBV11-2	TGTGCCAGCAGCCCAGGGGGAGGCTACTATGGCTACACCTTC	CASSPGGGYYGYTF
NA	TRBJ2-3	NA	TRBV27	TGTGCCAGCAGTTACACGGGACACAGCACAGATACGCAGTATTTT	CASSYTGHSTDTQYF
TRBD2	TRBJ2-1	NA	TRBV11-2	TGTGCCAGCAGCGATGGTGGGCGGGGGGATCCTTACAATGAGCAGTTCTTC	CASSDGGRGDPYNEQFF
NA	TRBJ2-7	NA	TRBV4-1	TGCGCCAGCAGCCAAGTCTCCGGGGACACAAACTACGAGCAGTACTTC	CASSQVSGDTNYEQYF
TRBD1	TRBJ2-6	NA	TRBV25-1	TGTGCCAGCCGGGACAGAGTCTCTGGGGCCAACGTCCTGACTTTC	CASRDRVSGANVLTF
NA	TRBJ2-1	NA	TRBV7-9	TGTGCCAGCAGCTTGCGCGGGACTCTGGACTCCTACAATGAGCAGTTCTTC	CASSLRGTLDSYNEQFF
NA	TRBJ1-2	NA	TRBV19	TGTGCCAGTATGAACTTACCTTCTAACTATGGCTACACCTTC	CASMNLPSNYGYTF
NA	TRBJ1-1	NA	TRBV6-4	TGTGCCAGCAGTGACTCGGCGGGGGCGCGCACTGAAGCTTTCTTT	CASSDSAGARTEAFF
NA	TRBJ2-5	NA	TRBV9	TGTGCCAGCAGCGTATATCAGTCCCAAGAGACCCAGTACTTC	CASSVYQSQETQYF
TRBD1	TRBJ2-1	once	TRBV2	TGTGCCAGCAGTGAGGGACAGGTACACAATGAGCAGTTCTTC	CASSEGQVHNEQFF
TRBD1	TRBJ2-7	NA	TRBV4-1	TGCGCCAGCAGCCAAGATATCGAGACAGGGGTATTCGGCGAGCAGTACTTC	CASSQDIETGVFGEQYF
TRBD2	TRBJ2-5	NA	TRBV4-1	TGCGCCAGCAGCCAACTAATGACCGGGGGGGGTCTACAAGAGACCCAGTACTTC	CASSQLMTGGGLQETQYF
NA	TRBJ2-6	NA	TRBV6-1	TGTGCCAGCAGTGACCGGGACGTTCCCTCTGGGGCCAACGTCCTGACTTTC	CASSDRDVPSGANVLTF
NA	TRBJ2-7	NA	TRBV27	TGTGCCAGCAGTTTACAGGGTAGCTCCTACGAGCAGTACTTC	CASSLQGSSYEQYF
NA	TRBJ2-7	NA	TRBV11-2	TGTGCCAGCAGCTTAGGAGGGGGAGAGGTCGAGCAGTACTTC	CASSLGGGEVEQYF
NA	TRBJ1-6	NA	TRBV6-5	TGTGCCAGCAGTTCGAGCTCCGGAACTAAGATGACACCCCTCCACTTT	CASSSSSGTKMTPLHF
NA	TRBJ1-1	NA	TRBV6-6	TGTGCCAGCAGCCCCGGACTCGGGGGTACTGAAGCTTTCTTT	CASSPGLGGTEAFF
TRBD2	TRBJ2-7	once	TRBV13	TGTGCCAGCAGCGAGCGGGGGAAGGTCGAGCAGTACTTC	CASSERGKVEQYF
TRBD1	TRBJ1-2	NA	TRBV7-9	TGTGCCAGCAGCAACCAGGGGGTGCTTAACTATGGCTACACCTTC	CASSNQGVLNYGYTF
TRBD1	TRBJ2-7	once	TRBV5-6	TGTGCCAGCAGCTATGTGGGACAGGGTAACCATGAGCAGTACTTC	CASSYVGQGNHEQYF
NA	TRBJ1-1	NA	TRBV6-5	TGTGCCAGCAGCCCCGGGGAGGGACGAGAAGCTTTCTTT	CASSPGEGREAFF
NA	TRBJ2-7	NA	TRBV6-5	TGTGCCAGCAGGGACGGACAGTTCCACGAGCAGTACTTC	CASRDGQFHEQYF
TRBD1	TRBJ2-1	NA	TRBV15	TGTGCCACCAGCGAGGCCGGGACAGGGGGGTTGAATGAGCAGTTCTTC	CATSEAGTGGLNEQFF
TRBD2	TRBJ2-7	NA	TRBV19	TGTGCCAGTAGTCCAACTAGCGGGAGTATGTACGAGCAGTACTTC	CASSPTSGSMYEQYF
TRBD1	TRBJ2-7	NA	TRBV30	TGTGCCTGGAGTCCAGGGGGCCACGAGCAGTACTTC	CAWSPGGHEQYF
NA	TRBJ2-7	NA	TRBV6-1	TGTGCCAGCAGTGAAGCGGGGTCCTCCTACGAGCAGTACTTC	CASSEAGSSYEQYF
NA	TRBJ2-1	NA	TRBV7-2	TGTGCCAGCACCTACCTACGGTCGGGATACAATGAGCAGTTCTTC	CASTYLRSGYNEQFF
TRBD1	TRBJ1-1	NA	TRBV4-3	TGCGCCAGCAGCACCGGGACAGGGCTTGGTTCAGCTTTCTTT	CASSTGTGLGSAFF
NA	TRBJ2-5	NA	TRBV5-4	TGTGCCAGCAGCTCGTCTATTATGGGGGAGACCCAGTACTTC	CASSSSIMGETQYF
TRBD2	TRBJ2-1	NA	TRBV10-3	TGTGCCATCAGTGAGTCGCCAGCGGGGGGCTCTAATGAGCAGTTCTTC	CAISESPAGGSNEQFF
TRBD1	TRBJ1-1	NA	TRBV9	TGTGCCAGCAGTGCTACTCAGGGGGGAGAGACTGAAGCTTTCTTT	CASSATQGGETEAFF
NA	TRBJ2-5	NA	TRBV9	TGTGCCAGCAGCGTAGGGGGTGGAGAGACCCAGTACTTC	CASSVGGGETQYF
NA	TRBJ1-1	NA	TRBV9	TGTGCCAGCGCCGCAGGTGGAGGCACTGAAGCTTTCTTT	CASAAGGGTEAFF